A single sample gave rise to the 22 T cell receptor beta chains below, sequenced in a study of blood T cell repertoires in COVID-19. Measured with immunoSEQ multiplex PCR; TCRdb has only the in-frame clones, and not every one. The data contain roughly 100,000 clones, more than 80% of them singletons. Sequenced input: peripheral blood. Receptor source: a human donor in a cohort sampled during active COVID-19.

The chain combines TRBV5-4 with TRBJ2-3, with D possibly being TRBD1 (5 bases). The CDR3 length is 12 residues. V shed 4 bases and J shed 7 bases, with 10 bases lying between them. CDR1 is SGHNT and CDR2 is YYREEE in the germline V gene (reference sequence). The CDR3 sequence is CASSPDRYTQYF. In DNA, the CDR3 is TGTGCCAGCAGCCCCGACAGATATACGCAGTATTTT.

The rearrangement joins TRBV15 to TRBJ2-6, with D uncertain. This CDR3 comprises 17 residues. Germline values: CDR1 LNHNV, CDR2 YYDKDF (reference sequence). The V end was cut by 1 base, the J end by 2 bases, with 12 bases between. The CDR3 DNA is TGTGCCACCAGCAGAGGACGCGGCAAGACTGGGGCCAACGTCCTGACTTTC. Protein product: CATSRGRGKTGANVLTF.

The J gene is TRBJ2-3, the V gene TRBV5-4, with 13 bases that match TRBD2. Germline V gives CDR1 SGHNT, CDR2 YYREEE (reference sequence). CDR3 length equals 17 residues. V was clipped by 4 bases and J by 4 bases; unmatched bases: 9. The CDR3 bases are TGTGCCAGCAGCCCCCAACTAGCGGGGGGGCCGGCAGATACGCAGTATTTT. Translating gives CASSPQLAGGPADTQYF.

This rearrangement joins TRBV12-3 or TRBV12-4 to TRBJ2-5; 8 positions agree with TRBD2. The CDR3 has 13 amino acids. The ends lost 3 bases at V and 11 bases at J; junction bases unmatched: 8. The CDR3 region is CASSLSGGAGQYF. The CDR3, as DNA: TGTGCCAGCAGTTTGAGCGGGGGAGCGGGGCAGTACTTC.

This clone has just a few counts. The chain is built from TRBV6-5 and TRBJ2-1; the match to TRBD1 covers 10 bases. V trimming: 6 bases; J trimming: 6 bases; junction bases outside the gene matches: 5. In germline, CDR1 is MNHEY, CDR2 SVGAGI. There are 14 residues in the CDR3. In DNA, the CDR3 is TGTGCCAGCAGGGGACAGGGGTCCCTCAATGAGCAGTTCTTC. Translating it yields CASRGQGSLNEQFF.

The chain combines TRBV18 with TRBJ1-6, with D possibly being TRBD1 (6 bases). Trimming removed 6 bases from V and 7 bases from J, with 25 bases in between. This CDR3 has 18 residues. Germline assignment: CDR1 KGHSH and CDR2 LQKENI. CDR3 sequence: CASSPLPPGQGTNSPLHF. CDR3 sequence (DNA): TGTGCCAGCTCGCCTCTACCTCCGGGACAAGGCACCAATTCACCCCTCCACTTT.

The chain combines TRBV7-2 with TRBJ2-7, with 10 bases identical to TRBD2. J was trimmed by 4 bases and V by 1 base; bases with no gene match: 4. CDR1 SGHTA and CDR2 FQGNSA come from the germline V gene. This CDR3 is 15 amino acids long. For the CDR3, the DNA is TGTGCCAGCAGCTTAGGGCCTAGCGGGGGTTACGAGCAGTACTTC. Translation gives CASSLGPSGGYEQYF. The complete variable domain, with remaining parts taken from reference TRBV7-2 and TRBJ2-7, reads GAGVSQSPSNKVTEKGKDVELRCDPISGHTALYWYRQSLGQGLEFLIYFQGNSAPDKSGLPSDRFSAERTGGSVSTLTIQRTQQEDSAVYLCASSLGPSGGYEQYFGPGTRLTVT.

The chain recombines TRBV4-3 with TRBJ1-2; D not resolved. This CDR3 region has 15 residues. Trimming removed 0 bases from V and 4 bases from J, with 12 bases in between. Germline V gives CDR1 LGHNA, CDR2 YSLEER. CDR3 DNA sequence: TGCGCCAGCAGCCAAGACCCCACGGGTACCTATGGCTACACCTTC. Encoded protein: CASSQDPTGTYGYTF.

This clone showed up just once. The chain employs TRBV7-8 and TRBJ1-4; 10 bases align to TRBD1. Germline CDR1 is SGHVS and CDR2 is FQNEAQ. There are 13 residues in the CDR3. The trim removed 6 bases at V and 15 bases at J, leaving 10 bases unmatched. The CDR3 sequence: CASSAVGQGEMFF. CDR3 coding DNA: TGTGCCAGCAGTGCTGTTGGACAGGGGGAGATGTTTTTT.

The chain is built from TRBV7-9 and TRBJ1-1, with TRBD1 identical over 7 bases. Germline CDR1 SEHNR, CDR2 FQNEAQ (reference sequence). Trimming cost V 5 bases and J 5 bases; bases outside gene matches: 8. The CDR3 is 14 residues long. The CDR3 DNA reads TGTGCCAGCAGCCAGGGTCCAGGGGGAACTGAAGCTTTCTTT. Translation gives CASSQGPGGTEAFF.

V and J are TRBV5-4 and TRBJ1-4, with D maybe TRBD1 (5 bases). This CDR3 spans 13 amino acids. Germline V CDR1 and CDR2: SGHNT, YYREEE (reference sequence). V was clipped by 4 bases and J by 8 bases, with 12 bases between them. The CDR3 is CASSRRGGEKLFF. CDR3 bases: TGTGCCAGCAGCCGAAGGGGAGGAGAAAAACTGTTTTTT.

The table lists this clone with a count of one. The J gene is TRBJ1-4, the V gene TRBV6-6; a weak D match, TRBD1 (5 bases). The CDR3 consists of 14 residues. CDR1 and CDR2 (germline): MNHNY, SVGAGI (reference sequence). V lost 4 bases to trimming and J lost 8 bases, with 14 bases between them. The CDR3 spells CASSFGQGGEKLFF. CDR3 in DNA: TGTGCCAGCAGTTTCGGGCAGGGAGGCGAAAAACTGTTTTTT.

This clone came up once. The chain has TRBV12-5 and TRBJ2-1, with a possible D match to TRBD2 (6 bases). The CDR3 is 13 residues long. Germline V gene sequence: CDR1 LGHNT, CDR2 FRNRAP. V lost 1 base to trimming and J lost 9 bases, with 10 bases between them. The CDR3 DNA sequence: TGTGCTAGTGGTTTGGAGGGCGGGACTGAGCAGTTCTTC. Encoded protein: CASGLEGGTEQFF.

V is TRBV5-1 and J is TRBJ2-3; possible D gene TRBD1, 6 bases. The CDR3 spans 15 residues. Per germline, CDR1 SGHRS and CDR2 YFSETQ. Trimming took off 4 bases at V and 0 bases at J, with 12 bases between the two ends. The CDR3 coding sequence is TGCGCCAGCAGCCTGGACAGTTCTAGCACAGATACGCAGTATTTT. It yields the protein CASSLDSSSTDTQYF.

This clone was seen only once. The CDR3 spells CASSLARASNTEAFF. Here the CDR3 DNA reads TGTGCCAGCAGCTTAGCGAGAGCATCGAACACTGAAGCTTTCTTT. The V call is TRBV7-9, the J call TRBJ1-1, with D unclear. Trimming pared 0 bases from V and 1 base from J, leaving 9 bases between. Germline values: CDR1 SEHNR, CDR2 FQNEAQ (reference sequence). This CDR3 spans 15 amino acids.

The rearrangement links TRBV3-1 (or the pseudogene TRBV3-2) to TRBJ2-2; 9 positions match TRBD1. Losses at the gene ends were 3 bases for V and 5 bases for J; bases not matched to a gene: 7. Germline V CDR1 and CDR2: LGHDT, YNNKEL (reference sequence). The CDR3 covers 16 residues. The CDR3 DNA is TGTGCCAGCAGCCATAACGGACAGGGGTTTACCGGGGAGCTGTTTTTT. Translating gives CASSHNGQGFTGELFF.

The gene calls are TRBV4-2 and TRBJ1-4; D unclear. Germline V gene sequence: CDR1 LGHNA, CDR2 YNFKEQ. The length of the CDR3 is 15 residues. V gave up 0 bases and J gave up 9 bases, with 14 bases separating them. The CDR3: CASSQDPQAFQKLFF. DNA for the CDR3: TGTGCCAGCAGCCAAGATCCGCAGGCTTTCCAAAAACTGTTTTTT.

The V gene is TRBV5-4, the J gene TRBJ1-2, with TRBD1 matching over 7 bases. The CDR3 has 13 amino acids. With 0 bases clipped from V and 4 bases from J, the junction kept 0 bases outside the gene matches. The germline gives CDR1 SGHNT, CDR2 YYREEE (reference sequence). The CDR3 sequence is CASSLDRGYGYTF. Written as DNA, the CDR3 is TGTGCCAGCAGCTTGGACAGGGGCTATGGCTACACCTTC.

In its sample, this clone is medium-sized. The DNA of the CDR3 is TGTGCCAGCAGCCTGACAGGGGTAACCTACGAGCAGTACTTC. Its translation is CASSLTGVTYEQYF. The chain has TRBV7-9 and TRBJ2-7; 8 bases match TRBD1. The CDR3 spans 14 residues. CDR1 and CDR2 (germline): SEHNR, FQNEAQ (reference sequence). The ends lost 5 bases at V and 2 bases at J; junction bases unmatched: 5.

CDR3 amino acids: CASSLSRGGGYTF. DNA for the CDR3: TGCGCCAGCAGCCTCTCCAGGGGCGGAGGCTACACCTTC. The chain joins TRBV4-3 to TRBJ1-2; a weak D match, TRBD1 (6 bases). V was trimmed by 4 bases and J by 8 bases, leaving 14 bases between them. CDR3 length equals 13 residues. Germline lookup yields CDR1 LGHNA and CDR2 YSLEER.

V gene TRBV9 combines with J gene TRBJ2-5, with 8 bases lining up with TRBD1. J was trimmed by 4 bases and V by 4 bases; bases with no gene match: 9. This CDR3 comprises 15 residues. Per germline, CDR1 SGDLS and CDR2 YYNGEE. The CDR3 DNA reads TGTGCCAGCAGCTCTGGACAGGGAGCTGCAGAGACCCAGTACTTC. Amino acids: CASSSGQGAAETQYF. Drawing the rest from reference TRBV9 and TRBJ2-5, the complete variable domain is DSGVTQTPKHLITATGQRVTLRCSPRSGDLSVYWYQQSLDQGLQFLIQYYNGEERAKGNILERFSAQQFPDLHSELNLSSLELGDSALYFCASSSGQGAAETQYFGPGTRLLVL.

DNA of the CDR3: TGTGCCAGCAGCCCGGGAGCCGGGCCCCAAGAGACCCAGTACTTC. Its protein product is CASSPGAGPQETQYF. The V call is TRBV5-4, the J call TRBJ2-5; weak D call: TRBD2 (6 bases). The germline CDR1 and CDR2 sequences are SGHNT and YYREEE (reference sequence). The CDR3 runs to 15 residues. Deletions cut 4 bases from V and 1 base from J, with 14 bases between. Together with reference TRBV5-4 and TRBJ2-5, the CDR3 gives the full variable domain: ETGVTQSPTHLIKTRGQQVTLRCSSQSGHNTVSWYQQALGQGPQFIFQYYREEENGRGNFPPRFSGLQFPNYSSELNVNALELDDSALYLCASSPGAGPQETQYFGPGTRLLVL.